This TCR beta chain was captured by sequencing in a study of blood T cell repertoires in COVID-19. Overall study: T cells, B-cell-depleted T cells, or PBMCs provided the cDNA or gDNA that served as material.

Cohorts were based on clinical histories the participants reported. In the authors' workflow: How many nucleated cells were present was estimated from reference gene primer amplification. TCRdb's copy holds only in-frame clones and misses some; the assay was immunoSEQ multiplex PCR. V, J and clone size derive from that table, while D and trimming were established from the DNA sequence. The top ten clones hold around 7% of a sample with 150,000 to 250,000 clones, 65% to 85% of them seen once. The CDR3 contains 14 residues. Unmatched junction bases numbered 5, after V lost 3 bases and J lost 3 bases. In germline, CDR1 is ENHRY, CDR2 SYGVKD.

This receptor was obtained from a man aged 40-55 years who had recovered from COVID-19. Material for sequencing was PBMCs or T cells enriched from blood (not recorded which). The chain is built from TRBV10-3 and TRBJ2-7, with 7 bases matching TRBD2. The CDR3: CAISEGSGGYEQYF. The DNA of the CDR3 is TGTGCCATCAGTGAAGGGTCGGGGGGCTACGAGCAGTACTTC.